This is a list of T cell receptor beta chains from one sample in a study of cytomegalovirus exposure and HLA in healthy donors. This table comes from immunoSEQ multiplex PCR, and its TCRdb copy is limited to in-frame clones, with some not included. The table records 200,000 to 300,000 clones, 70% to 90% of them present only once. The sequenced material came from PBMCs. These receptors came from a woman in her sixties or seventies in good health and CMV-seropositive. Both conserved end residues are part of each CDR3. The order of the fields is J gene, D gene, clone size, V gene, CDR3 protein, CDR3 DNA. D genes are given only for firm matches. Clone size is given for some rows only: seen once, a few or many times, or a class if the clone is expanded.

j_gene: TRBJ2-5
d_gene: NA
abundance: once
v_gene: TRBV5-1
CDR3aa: CASSLATGVQETQYF
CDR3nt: TGCGCCAGCAGCTTGGCGACGGGAGTCCAAGAGACCCAGTACTTC

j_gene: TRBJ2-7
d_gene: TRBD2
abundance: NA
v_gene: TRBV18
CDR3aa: CASSPVAGVYEQYF
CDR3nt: TGTGCCAGCTCACCAGTAGCGGGAGTGTACGAGCAGTACTTC

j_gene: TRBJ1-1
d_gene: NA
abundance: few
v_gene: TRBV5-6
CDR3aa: CASSLSGDTEAFF
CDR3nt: TGTGCCAGCAGCTTGTCGGGGGACACTGAAGCTTTCTTT

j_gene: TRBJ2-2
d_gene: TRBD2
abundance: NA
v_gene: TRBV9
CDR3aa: CASSGGGGTGELFF
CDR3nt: TGTGCCAGCAGCGGTGGGGGGGGCACCGGGGAGCTGTTTTTT

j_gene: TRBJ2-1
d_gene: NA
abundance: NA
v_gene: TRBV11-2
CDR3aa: CASSPISRPRVGNEQFF
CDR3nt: TGTGCCAGCAGCCCAATAAGCAGGCCGAGGGTCGGCAATGAGCAGTTCTTC

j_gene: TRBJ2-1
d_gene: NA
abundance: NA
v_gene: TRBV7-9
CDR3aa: CASSRVHEQFF
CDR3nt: TGTGCCAGCAGCCGAGTACATGAGCAGTTCTTC

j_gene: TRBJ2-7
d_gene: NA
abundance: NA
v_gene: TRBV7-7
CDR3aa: CASSPGPTDGSYEQYF
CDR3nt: TGTGCTAGCAGCCCAGGCCCTACTGACGGCTCCTACGAGCAGTACTTC

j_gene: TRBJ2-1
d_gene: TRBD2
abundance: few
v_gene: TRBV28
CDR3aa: CASSPPRGGRAAEQFF
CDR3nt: TGTGCCAGCAGTCCACCACGAGGCGGGAGGGCCGCTGAGCAGTTCTTC

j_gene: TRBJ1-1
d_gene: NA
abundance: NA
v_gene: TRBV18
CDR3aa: CASSPNRDLNTEAFF
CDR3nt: TGTGCCAGCTCACCGAACAGGGATTTGAACACTGAAGCTTTCTTT

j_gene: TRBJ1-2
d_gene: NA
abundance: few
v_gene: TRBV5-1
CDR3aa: CASSSAGQVNADYTF
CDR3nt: TGCGCCAGCAGCTCGGCGGGGCAGGTTAACGCGGACTACACCTTC

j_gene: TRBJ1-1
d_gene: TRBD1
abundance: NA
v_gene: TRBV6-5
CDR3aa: CAGLYRGLNTEAFF
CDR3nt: TGTGCCGGGCTTTACAGGGGGCTGAACACTGAAGCTTTCTTT

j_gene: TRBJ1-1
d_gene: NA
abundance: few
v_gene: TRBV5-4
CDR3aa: CASSSRRGNTEAFF
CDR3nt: TGTGCCAGCAGCTCCCGCCGGGGTAACACTGAAGCTTTCTTT

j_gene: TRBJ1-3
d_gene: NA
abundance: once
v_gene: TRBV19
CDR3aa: CASAPQRAGVVYF
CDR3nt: TGTGCCAGTGCTCCTCAGCGCGCCGGCGTCGTATATTTT

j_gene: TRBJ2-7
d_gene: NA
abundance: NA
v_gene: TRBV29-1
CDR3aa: CSVKTSSTYEQYF
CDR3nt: TGCAGCGTGAAAACTAGCTCCACCTACGAGCAGTACTTC

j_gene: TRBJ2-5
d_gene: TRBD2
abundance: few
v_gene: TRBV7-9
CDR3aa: CSSSLEAGGPEFMETQYF
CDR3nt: TGTTCCAGCAGCTTAGAGGCGGGAGGGCCGGAGTTCATGGAGACCCAGTACTTC

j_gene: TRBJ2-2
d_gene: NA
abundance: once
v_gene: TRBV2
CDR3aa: CASRGMTGNTGELFF
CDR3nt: TGTGCCAGCAGGGGGATGACAGGGAACACCGGGGAGCTGTTTTTT